This T cell receptor (beta chain) was recorded in a study of T-cell reconstitution after alpha-beta-depleted transplantation in children. Whole-study findings and limits: Elevated TCRbeta diversity at day 60 was traced, in some patients, to surviving recipient T cells and thymic progenitors.

This clonotype was counted ten times or more. Antigen unknown. The authors prepared the TCRbeta library with unique molecular identifiers. TCRdb reprocessed the PCR reads via MiXCR and lists one record per CDR3 protein. The profile shows approximately 150,000 distinct CDR3 sequences, about 8.8% of them singletons. The sample here was PBMCs, mostly from graft donor cells, taken 180 days after TCRalphabeta/CD19-depleted stem cell transplant. The source is a female patient aged 2-9 years who had a stem cell transplant for congenital amegakaryocytic thrombocytopenia, so the T cells may come from the graft donor.

The CDR3 spells CSAQLAGGLEQYF. For the CDR3, the DNA is TGCAGTGCTCAACTAGCGGGAGGACTCGAGCAGTACTTC. This chain joins TRBV20-1 and TRBJ2-7; 12 bases map to TRBD2. CDR1 DFQATT and CDR2 SNEGSKA come from the germline V gene (reference sequence). V lost 5 bases to trimming and J lost 6 bases; unmatched junction nucleotides: 5. This CDR3 is 13 amino acids long.